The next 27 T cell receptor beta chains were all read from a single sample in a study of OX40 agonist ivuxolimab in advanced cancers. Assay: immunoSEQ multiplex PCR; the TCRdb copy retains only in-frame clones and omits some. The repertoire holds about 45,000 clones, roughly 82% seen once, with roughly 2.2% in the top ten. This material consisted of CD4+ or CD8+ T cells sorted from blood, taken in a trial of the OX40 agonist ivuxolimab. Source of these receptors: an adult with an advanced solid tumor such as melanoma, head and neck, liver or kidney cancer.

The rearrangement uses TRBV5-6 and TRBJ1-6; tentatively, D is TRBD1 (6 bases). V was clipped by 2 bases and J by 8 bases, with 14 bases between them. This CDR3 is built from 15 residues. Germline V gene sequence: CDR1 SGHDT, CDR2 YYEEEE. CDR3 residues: CASSFIRGRDSPLHF. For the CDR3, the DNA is TGTGCCAGCAGCTTTATCCGGGGGCGAGATTCACCCCTCCACTTT.

The CDR3 loop is CASSLQGQNSPLHF. In nucleotides, the CDR3 is TGTGCCAGCAGCTTACAGGGTCAAAATTCACCCCTCCACTTT. The rearrangement links TRBV7-3 to TRBJ1-6, with D maybe TRBD1 (5 bases). CDR3 length: 14 amino acids. Trimming took 2 bases from V and 7 from J, leaving 9 bases between them. Germline CDR1 reads SGHTA; CDR2 reads FQGTGA.

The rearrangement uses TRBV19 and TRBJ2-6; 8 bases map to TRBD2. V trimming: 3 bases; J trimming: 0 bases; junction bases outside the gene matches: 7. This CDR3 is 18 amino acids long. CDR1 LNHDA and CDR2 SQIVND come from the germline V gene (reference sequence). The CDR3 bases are TGTGCCAGTAGTATTCGGGCAGGGACTAGCTCTGGGGCCAACGTCCTGACTTTC. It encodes CASSIRAGTSSGANVLTF.

This CDR3 is CASSFPGTLKTYEQYF. In DNA, the CDR3 is TGTGCCAGCAGCTTCCCCGGGACACTGAAAACCTACGAGCAGTACTTC. The genes are TRBV5-6 and TRBJ2-7; D may be TRBD1 (6 bases). Trimming stripped 2 bases from V and 2 bases from J, with 17 bases between. Germline loops: CDR1 SGHDT, CDR2 YYEEEE. This CDR3 is built from 16 residues.

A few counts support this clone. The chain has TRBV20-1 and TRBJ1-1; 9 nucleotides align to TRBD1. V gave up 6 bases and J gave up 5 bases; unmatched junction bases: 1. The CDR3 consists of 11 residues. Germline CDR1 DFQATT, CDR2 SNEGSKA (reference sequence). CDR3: CSADRGTEAFF. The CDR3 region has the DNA TGCAGTGCGGACAGGGGTACTGAAGCTTTCTTT.

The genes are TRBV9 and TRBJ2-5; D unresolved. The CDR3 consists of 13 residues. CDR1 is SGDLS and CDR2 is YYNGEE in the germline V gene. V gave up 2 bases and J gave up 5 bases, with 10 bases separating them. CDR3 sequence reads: CASSVQDGETQYF. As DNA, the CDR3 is TGTGCCAGCAGCGTTCAGGACGGGGAGACCCAGTACTTC.

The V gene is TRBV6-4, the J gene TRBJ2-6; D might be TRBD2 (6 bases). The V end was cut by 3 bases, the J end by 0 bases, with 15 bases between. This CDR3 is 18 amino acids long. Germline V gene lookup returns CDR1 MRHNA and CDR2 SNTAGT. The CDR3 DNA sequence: TGTGCCAGCAGTGAAAGACCCCCCGGGGGCTCTGGGGCCAACGTCCTGACTTTC. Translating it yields CASSERPPGGSGANVLTF.

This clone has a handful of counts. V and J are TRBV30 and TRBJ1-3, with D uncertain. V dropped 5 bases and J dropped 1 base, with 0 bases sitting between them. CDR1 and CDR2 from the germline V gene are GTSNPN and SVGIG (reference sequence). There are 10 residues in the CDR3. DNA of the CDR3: TGTGCCTGGTCTGGAAACACCATATATTTT. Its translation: CAWSGNTIYF.

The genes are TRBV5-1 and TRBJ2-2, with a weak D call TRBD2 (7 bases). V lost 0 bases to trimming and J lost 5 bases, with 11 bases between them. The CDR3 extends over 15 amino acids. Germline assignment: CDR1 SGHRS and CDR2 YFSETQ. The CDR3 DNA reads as TGCGCCAGCAGCTTGGCTGCGGGGGCGACCGGGGAGCTGTTTTTT. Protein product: CASSLAAGATGELFF.

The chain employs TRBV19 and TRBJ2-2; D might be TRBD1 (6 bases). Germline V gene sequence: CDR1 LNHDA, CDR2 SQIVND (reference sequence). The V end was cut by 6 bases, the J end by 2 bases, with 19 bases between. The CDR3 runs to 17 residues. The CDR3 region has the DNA TGTGCCAGTAGCACCTTCGAGGGGACACTAAACACCGGGGAGCTGTTTTTT. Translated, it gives CASSTFEGTLNTGELFF.

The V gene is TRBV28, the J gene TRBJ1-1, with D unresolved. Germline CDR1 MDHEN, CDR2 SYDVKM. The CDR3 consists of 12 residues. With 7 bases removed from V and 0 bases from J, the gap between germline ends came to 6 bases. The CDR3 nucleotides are TGTGCCAGCATCGACCTGAACACTGAAGCTTTCTTT. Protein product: CASIDLNTEAFF.

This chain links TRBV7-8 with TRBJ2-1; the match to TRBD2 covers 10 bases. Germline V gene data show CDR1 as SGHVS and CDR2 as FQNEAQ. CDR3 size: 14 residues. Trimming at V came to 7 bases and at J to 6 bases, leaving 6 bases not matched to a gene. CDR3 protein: CASTPGLARNEQFF. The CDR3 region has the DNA TGTGCCAGCACCCCGGGACTAGCGCGCAATGAGCAGTTCTTC.

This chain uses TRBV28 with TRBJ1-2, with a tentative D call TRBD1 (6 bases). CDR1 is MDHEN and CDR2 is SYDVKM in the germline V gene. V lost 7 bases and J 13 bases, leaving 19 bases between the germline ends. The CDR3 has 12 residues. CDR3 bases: TGTGCCAGCACCGGCGGGGGGGGGCTCGTCACCTTC. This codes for CASTGGGGLVTF.

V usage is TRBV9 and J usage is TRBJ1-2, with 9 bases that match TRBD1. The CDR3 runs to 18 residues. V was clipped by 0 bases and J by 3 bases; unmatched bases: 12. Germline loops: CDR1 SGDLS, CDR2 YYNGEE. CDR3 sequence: CASSVGFTGGPLDYGYTF. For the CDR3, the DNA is TGTGCCAGCAGCGTAGGATTTACAGGGGGCCCCCTGGACTATGGCTACACCTTC. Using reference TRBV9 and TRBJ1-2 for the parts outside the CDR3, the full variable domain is DSGVTQTPKHLITATGQRVTLRCSPRSGDLSVYWYQQSLDQGLQFLIQYYNGEERAKGNILERFSAQQFPDLHSELNLSSLELGDSALYFCASSVGFTGGPLDYGYTFGSGTRLTVV.

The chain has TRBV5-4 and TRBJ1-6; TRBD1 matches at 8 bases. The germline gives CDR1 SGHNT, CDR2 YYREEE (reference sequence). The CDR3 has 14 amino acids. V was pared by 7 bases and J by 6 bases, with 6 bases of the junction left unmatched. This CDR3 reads CASVDRGSNSPLHF. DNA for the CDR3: TGTGCCAGCGTTGACAGGGGCTCTAATTCACCCCTCCACTTT.

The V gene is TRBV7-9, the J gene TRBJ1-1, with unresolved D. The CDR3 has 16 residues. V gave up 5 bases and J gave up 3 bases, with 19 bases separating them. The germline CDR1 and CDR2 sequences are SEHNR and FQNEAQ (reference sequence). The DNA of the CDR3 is TGTGCCAGCAGCCCGCAAACCCGTTACCGGGACACTGAAGCTTTCTTT. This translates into CASSPQTRYRDTEAFF.

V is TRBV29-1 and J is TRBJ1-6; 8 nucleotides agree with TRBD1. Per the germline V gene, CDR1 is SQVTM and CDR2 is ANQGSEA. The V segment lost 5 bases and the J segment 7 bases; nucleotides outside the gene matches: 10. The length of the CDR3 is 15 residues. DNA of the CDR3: TGCAGCGTTAAGACCGGGACAGGAATCAATTCACCCCTCCACTTT. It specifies CSVKTGTGINSPLHF.

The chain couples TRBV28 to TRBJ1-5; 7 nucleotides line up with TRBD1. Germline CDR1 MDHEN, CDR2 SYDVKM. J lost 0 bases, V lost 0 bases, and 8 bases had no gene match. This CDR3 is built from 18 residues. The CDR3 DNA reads TGTGCCAGCAGTTTATGGGACAGGCGACGATATAGCAATCAGCCCCAGCATTTT. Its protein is CASSLWDRRRYSNQPQHF.

CDR3 DNA sequence: TGTGCCAGCAGCTTTGGCAGTAAAGAGACCCAGTACTTC. Protein sequence: CASSFGSKETQYF. The chain recombines TRBV11-2 with TRBJ2-5; D unresolved. Germline V CDR1 and CDR2: SGHAT, FQNNGV. With 3 bases removed from V and 3 bases from J, the gap between germline ends came to 8 bases. CDR3 length: 13 residues.

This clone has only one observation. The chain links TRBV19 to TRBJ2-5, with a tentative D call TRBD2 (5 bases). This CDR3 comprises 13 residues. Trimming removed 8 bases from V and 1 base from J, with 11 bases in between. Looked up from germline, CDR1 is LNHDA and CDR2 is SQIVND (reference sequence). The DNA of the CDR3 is TGTGCCAGTGGACTCCACCGCCAAGAGACCCAGTACTTC. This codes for CASGLHRQETQYF.

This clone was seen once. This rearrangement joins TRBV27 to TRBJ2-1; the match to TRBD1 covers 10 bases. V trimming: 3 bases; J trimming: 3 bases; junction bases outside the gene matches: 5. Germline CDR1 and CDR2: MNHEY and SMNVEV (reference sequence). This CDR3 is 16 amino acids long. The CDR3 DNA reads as TGTGCCAGCAGTTTTCCGACAGGGGGCGGCTACAATGAGCAGTTCTTC. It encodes CASSFPTGGGYNEQFF.

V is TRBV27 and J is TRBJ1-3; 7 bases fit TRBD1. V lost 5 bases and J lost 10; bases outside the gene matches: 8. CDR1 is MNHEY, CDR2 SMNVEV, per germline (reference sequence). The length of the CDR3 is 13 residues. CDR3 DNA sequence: TGTGCCAGCAGTGCAACGCCAGGGGGAACCATATATTTT. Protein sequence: CASSATPGGTIYF.

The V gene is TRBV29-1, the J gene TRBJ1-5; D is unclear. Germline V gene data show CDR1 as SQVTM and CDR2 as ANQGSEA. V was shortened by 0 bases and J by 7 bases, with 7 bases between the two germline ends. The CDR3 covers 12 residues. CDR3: CSVEDNGQPQHF. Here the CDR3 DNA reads TGCAGCGTTGAAGATAATGGCCAGCCCCAGCATTTT. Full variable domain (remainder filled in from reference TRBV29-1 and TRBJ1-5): SAVISQKPSRDICQRGTSLTIQCQVDSQVTMMFWYRQQPGQSLTLIATANQGSEATYESGFVIDKFPISRPNLTFSTLTVSNMSPEDSSIYLCSVEDNGQPQHFGDGTRLSIL.

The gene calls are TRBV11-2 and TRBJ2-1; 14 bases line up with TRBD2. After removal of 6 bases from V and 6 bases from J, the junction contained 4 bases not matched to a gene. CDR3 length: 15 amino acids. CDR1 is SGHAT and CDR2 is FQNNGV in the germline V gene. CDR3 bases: TGTGCCAGCAGTGACGGGACTAGCGGGAGCAATGAGCAGTTCTTC. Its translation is CASSDGTSGSNEQFF.

DNA for the CDR3: TGCAGCGTTGGGAGAGGGGGGCCGACAGATACGCAGTATTTT. Translation gives CSVGRGGPTDTQYF. The chain has TRBV29-1 and TRBJ2-3; D could derive from TRBD1 or TRBD2 (6 bases each). This CDR3 has 14 residues. V was shortened by 4 bases and J by 3 bases, with 14 bases between the two germline ends. Germline CDR1 and CDR2: SQVTM and ANQGSEA.

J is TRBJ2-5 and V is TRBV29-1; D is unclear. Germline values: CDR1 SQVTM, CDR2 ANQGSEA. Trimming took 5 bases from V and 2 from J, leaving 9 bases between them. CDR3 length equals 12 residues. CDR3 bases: TGCAGCGTTCAAGGCACTCAAGAGACCCAGTACTTC. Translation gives CSVQGTQETQYF.

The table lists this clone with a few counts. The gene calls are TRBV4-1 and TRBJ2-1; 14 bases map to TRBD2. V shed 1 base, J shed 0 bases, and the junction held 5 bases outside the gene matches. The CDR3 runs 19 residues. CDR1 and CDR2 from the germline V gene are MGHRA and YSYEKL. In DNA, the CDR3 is TGCGCCAGCAGCCAAGGGACTAGCGGGGGGAAGAGCTCCTACAATGAGCAGTTCTTC. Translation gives CASSQGTSGGKSSYNEQFF.